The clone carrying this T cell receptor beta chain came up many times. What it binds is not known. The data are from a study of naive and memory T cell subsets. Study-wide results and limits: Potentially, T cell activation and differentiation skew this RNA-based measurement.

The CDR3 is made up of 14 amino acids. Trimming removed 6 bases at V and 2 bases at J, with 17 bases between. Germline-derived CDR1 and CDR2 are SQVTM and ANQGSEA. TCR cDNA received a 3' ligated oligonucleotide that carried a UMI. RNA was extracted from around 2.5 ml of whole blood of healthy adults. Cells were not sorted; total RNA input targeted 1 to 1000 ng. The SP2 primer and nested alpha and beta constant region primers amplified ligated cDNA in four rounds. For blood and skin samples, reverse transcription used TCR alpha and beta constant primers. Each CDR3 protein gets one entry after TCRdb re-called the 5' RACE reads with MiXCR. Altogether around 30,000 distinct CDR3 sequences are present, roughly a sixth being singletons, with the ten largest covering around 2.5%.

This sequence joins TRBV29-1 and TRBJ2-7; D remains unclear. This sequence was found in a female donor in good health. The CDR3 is CSVAEASAAYEQYF. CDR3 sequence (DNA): TGCAGCGTCGCCGAGGCCAGTGCGGCCTACGAGCAGTACTTC.